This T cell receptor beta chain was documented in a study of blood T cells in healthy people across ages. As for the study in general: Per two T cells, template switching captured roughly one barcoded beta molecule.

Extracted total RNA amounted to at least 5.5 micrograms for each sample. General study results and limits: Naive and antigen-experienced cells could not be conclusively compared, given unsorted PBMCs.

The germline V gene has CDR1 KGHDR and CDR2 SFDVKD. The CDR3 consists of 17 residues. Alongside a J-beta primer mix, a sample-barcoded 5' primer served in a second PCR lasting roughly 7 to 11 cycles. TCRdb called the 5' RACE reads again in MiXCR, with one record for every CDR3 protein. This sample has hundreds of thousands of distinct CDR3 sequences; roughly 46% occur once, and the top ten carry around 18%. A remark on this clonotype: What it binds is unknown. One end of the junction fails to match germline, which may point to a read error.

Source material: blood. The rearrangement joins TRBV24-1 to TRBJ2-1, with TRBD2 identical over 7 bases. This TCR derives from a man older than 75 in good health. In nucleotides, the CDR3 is TGTACCACCAGTGACTATAGCGGGTACAGCTCCTACAATGAGCAGTTCTTC. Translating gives CTTSDYSGYSSYNEQFF.